This is a list of T cell receptor beta chains from one sample in a study of response to subunit inactivated influenza vaccine. TCRdb reprocessed the RT-PCR reads with MiXCR, giving one entry per CDR3 protein. The sample records around 600,000 distinct CDR3 sequences, 10% to 12% being singletons. A further study also used this sample, focusing on T cells expressing NK-cell markers.

The sequences come from PBMCs from blood, collected on the day of vaccination. The receptors here all came from a man aged 50 to 60 who received an inactivated influenza vaccine. Both conserved end residues are part of each CDR3. Fields, in order: CDR3 length, V gene, CDR3 protein.

15	TRBV28	CASSARQPSTDTQYF
18	TRBV28	CASSPRAWDRGEFNIQYF
12	TRBV28	CASRITLAPLHF
16	TRBV7-2	CASSARLAGFEETQYF
13	TRBV12-3/TRBV12-4	CASSLDRYTEAFF
15	TRBV29-1	CSAAAQGAYNEKLFF
17	TRBV5-5	CASSAMLWTSGVNEQFF
15	TRBV6-2/TRBV6-3	CASRNLQGRYTEAFF
15	TRBV18	CASSHYRASYNEQFF
14	TRBV6-2/TRBV6-3	CASSLGGFVDEQFF
14	TRBV7-2	CASSFSGEGYEQYF
15	TRBV30	CAWSVQAHNTDTQYF
14	TRBV7-2	CASSFGRVSYEQYF
13	TRBV20-1	CSVPTSGSYEQYF
15	TRBV10-2	CASGLAGVGGETQYF
15	TRBV10-3	CAISEGTGGGNGYTF
13	TRBV2	CASSEPRLYGYTF
14	TRBV7-2	CASSLAVWNTEAFF
15	TRBV5-1	CASSTSTSGSYEQYF
14	TRBV2	CASSDNYPKNIQYF
14	TRBV25-1	CGVPTGSSSYEQYF
16	TRBV4-2	CASSQAGHLAKNIQYF
16	TRBV5-5	CASSLIPSTGRETQYF
16	TRBV15	CATSNPVGRITGELFF
14	TRBV6-1	CASRVERGTDTQYF
15	TRBV20-1	CSARRGGVAKNIQYF
16	TRBV19	CASSIAGTSGVYEQYF
13	TRBV12-3/TRBV12-4	CASSWLVQETQYF
15	TRBV7-2	CASSPGTILTDTQYF
16	TRBV4-3	CASSQDVAGGPHEQYF
17	TRBV5-1	CASSRNQDSALDNEQFF
14	TRBV12-3/TRBV12-4	CASRLRTSGTEQFF
12	TRBV29-1	CSVFTGSYEQYF
15	TRBV6-1	CASRLGLAGTGELFF
14	TRBV25-1	CASSPLTGIDEQFF
12	TRBV29-1	CSVGTSGYEQYF
17	TRBV20-1	CSAPPPGLAGNTDTQYF
13	TRBV20-1	CSARRSGKDTQYF
15	TRBV7-6	CASSLGYGVGQPQHF
14	TRBV4-3	CASSQGGAGNEQFF
13	TRBV20-1	CSASQGMSNIQYF
11	TRBV10-3	CVTGVGNEQYF
15	TRBV14	CASSLVDSYNSPLHF
13	TRBV27	CASSLRLGGELFF
19	TRBV3-1	CASCRVPGLAGGSTDTQYF
12	TRBV20-1	CSAREGRYEQYF
16	TRBV28	CASSLSGRVGTDTQYF
17	TRBV5-4	CASSKDRATFGTDTQYF
16	TRBV28	CASRDVGDRGYSPLHF
13	TRBV28	CASLRIGLDEQYF
15	TRBV7-6	CASSLPGTGCYGYTF
14	TRBV6-2/TRBV6-3	CASSGQENNYGYTF
15	TRBV29-1	CSVFGGRAVGDVLTF
12	TRBV2	CASSPTSGNAFF
11	TRBV20-1	CSARQSFEQYF
15	TRBV11-1	CASSRLSSSYNEQFF
15	TRBV6-1	CASTPTGRGYNEQFF
11	TRBV20-1	CSVGLAASQFF